Listed below are T cell receptor beta chains from one sample, sequenced in a study of T cell responses to AZD1222 COVID-19 vaccine. Assay used: immunoSEQ multiplex PCR; TCRdb lists only in-frame clones, some missing. The table records some 150,000 clones, about nine tenths of them present only once. The specimen was peripheral blood, collected after recovery from COVID-19. All receptors derive from an adult who had recovered from COVID-19. The CDR3 runs from the conserved cysteine through the conserved F or W. D genes are given only for firm matches. Part of the rows lack a size; the others show once, few, many or a class for expanded clones.

CDR3 length: 16
clone size: few
D gene: -
J gene: TRBJ2-3
V gene: TRBV7-2
CDR3 protein: CASSSPWGGKTDTQYF
CDR3 DNA: TGTGCCAGCAGCTCGCCTTGGGGCGGGAAGACAGATACGCAGTATTTT

CDR3 length: 13
clone size: -
D gene: -
J gene: TRBJ2-2
V gene: TRBV5-1
CDR3 protein: CASNGVTTGELFF
CDR3 DNA: TGCGCCAGCAACGGGGTAACCACCGGGGAGCTGTTTTTT

CDR3 length: 15
clone size: -
D gene: -
J gene: TRBJ2-3
V gene: TRBV5-1
CDR3 protein: CASSLNPPSTDTQYF
CDR3 DNA: TGCGCCAGCAGCCTGAACCCCCCCAGCACAGATACGCAGTATTTT

CDR3 length: 15
clone size: -
D gene: -
J gene: TRBJ1-1
V gene: TRBV19
CDR3 protein: CASRLDGGINTEAFF
CDR3 DNA: TGTGCCAGTAGGCTGGACGGAGGGATTAACACTGAAGCTTTCTTT

CDR3 length: 16
clone size: once
D gene: TRBD1
J gene: TRBJ1-3
V gene: TRBV7-2
CDR3 protein: CASSSEGQNSGNTIYF
CDR3 DNA: TGTGCCAGCAGCTCAGAGGGACAGAACTCTGGAAACACCATATATTTT

CDR3 length: 15
clone size: once
D gene: -
J gene: TRBJ1-3
V gene: TRBV7-2
CDR3 protein: CASSYAERSGNTIYF
CDR3 DNA: TGTGCCAGCAGCTACGCAGAACGCTCTGGAAACACCATATATTTT

CDR3 length: 13
clone size: -
D gene: -
J gene: TRBJ2-7
V gene: TRBV12-3/TRBV12-4
CDR3 protein: CASSLGRPYEQYF
CDR3 DNA: TGTGCCAGCAGTTTAGGCAGGCCCTACGAGCAGTACTTC

CDR3 length: 15
clone size: -
D gene: TRBD1
J gene: TRBJ2-3
V gene: TRBV4-2
CDR3 protein: CASSLGTGERDTQYF
CDR3 DNA: TGTGCCAGCAGCCTAGGGACAGGGGAACGAGATACGCAGTATTTT

CDR3 length: 15
clone size: once
D gene: -
J gene: TRBJ1-1
V gene: TRBV19
CDR3 protein: CASIGGGTRNTEAFF
CDR3 DNA: TGTGCCAGTATAGGGGGTGGCACACGGAACACTGAAGCTTTCTTT

CDR3 length: 14
clone size: -
D gene: -
J gene: TRBJ1-4
V gene: TRBV18
CDR3 protein: CASTRGLTNEKLFF
CDR3 DNA: TGTGCCAGCACCCGGGGATTGACTAATGAAAAACTGTTTTTT

CDR3 length: 16
clone size: -
D gene: -
J gene: TRBJ2-1
V gene: TRBV19
CDR3 protein: CASHPEGTWPYNEQFF
CDR3 DNA: TGTGCCAGTCATCCTGAGGGGACGTGGCCCTACAATGAGCAGTTCTTC

CDR3 length: 13
clone size: -
D gene: -
J gene: TRBJ1-2
V gene: TRBV28
CDR3 protein: CASSPGGAYGYTF
CDR3 DNA: TGTGCCAGCAGTCCGGGGGGCGCCTATGGCTACACCTTC

CDR3 length: 15
clone size: -
D gene: TRBD1
J gene: TRBJ2-7
V gene: TRBV14
CDR3 protein: CASSLRQGVSYEQYF
CDR3 DNA: TGTGCCAGCAGCCTCCGACAGGGAGTATCCTACGAGCAGTACTTC

CDR3 length: 14
clone size: -
D gene: -
J gene: TRBJ2-3
V gene: TRBV13
CDR3 protein: CASSPTRGADTQYF
CDR3 DNA: TGTGCCAGCAGCCCCACGAGGGGAGCAGATACGCAGTATTTT

CDR3 length: 15
clone size: few
D gene: -
J gene: TRBJ2-1
V gene: TRBV9
CDR3 protein: CASTRQASSYNEQFF
CDR3 DNA: TGTGCCAGCACCCGACAGGCCAGCTCCTACAATGAGCAGTTCTTC

CDR3 length: 18
clone size: -
D gene: -
J gene: TRBJ2-1
V gene: TRBV21-1
CDR3 protein: CASSKDPQREASYNEQFF
CDR3 DNA: TGTGCCAGCAGCAAAGACCCCCAGCGGGAGGCATCCTACAATGAGCAGTTCTTC

CDR3 length: 13
clone size: once
D gene: -
J gene: TRBJ2-7
V gene: TRBV7-2
CDR3 protein: CASSSPNKNEQYF
CDR3 DNA: TGTGCCAGCAGCTCTCCAAACAAGAACGAGCAGTACTTC

CDR3 length: 15
clone size: -
D gene: -
J gene: TRBJ1-1
V gene: TRBV18
CDR3 protein: CASSPSVGLNTEAFF
CDR3 DNA: TGTGCCAGCTCACCAAGTGTTGGATTGAACACTGAAGCTTTCTTT

CDR3 length: 13
clone size: once
D gene: -
J gene: TRBJ2-5
V gene: TRBV5-1
CDR3 protein: CASSYWGAETQYF
CDR3 DNA: TGCGCCAGCAGCTACTGGGGGGCGGAGACCCAGTACTTC

CDR3 length: 14
clone size: once
D gene: -
J gene: TRBJ2-1
V gene: TRBV15
CDR3 protein: CATSREDRNNEQFF
CDR3 DNA: TGTGCCACCAGCAGGGAGGACAGAAACAATGAGCAGTTCTTC

CDR3 length: 10
clone size: -
D gene: TRBD1
J gene: TRBJ2-7
V gene: TRBV29-1
CDR3 protein: CSVGQHEQYF
CDR3 DNA: TGCAGCGTGGGACAGCACGAGCAGTACTTC

CDR3 length: 14
clone size: -
D gene: -
J gene: TRBJ1-1
V gene: TRBV9
CDR3 protein: CASSVAGGNTEAFF
CDR3 DNA: TGTGCCAGCAGCGTAGCGGGCGGGAACACTGAAGCTTTCTTT

CDR3 length: 16
clone size: once
D gene: TRBD2
J gene: TRBJ2-3
V gene: TRBV28
CDR3 protein: CASSSPSSGSPDTQYF
CDR3 DNA: TGTGCCAGCAGTTCCCCGTCTAGCGGGAGTCCAGATACGCAGTATTTT

CDR3 length: 14
clone size: -
D gene: -
J gene: TRBJ1-4
V gene: TRBV6-1
CDR3 protein: CASSESPFNEKLFF
CDR3 DNA: TGTGCCAGCAGTGAATCACCTTTTAATGAAAAACTGTTTTTT

CDR3 length: 15
clone size: -
D gene: -
J gene: TRBJ2-2
V gene: TRBV7-9
CDR3 protein: CASSPGPANTGELFF
CDR3 DNA: TGTGCCAGCAGCCCGGGCCCCGCGAACACCGGGGAGCTGTTTTTT

CDR3 length: 15
clone size: once
D gene: -
J gene: TRBJ1-2
V gene: TRBV2
CDR3 protein: CAILIRDGRNYGYTF
CDR3 DNA: TGTGCCATCCTTATCCGGGACGGTCGTAACTATGGCTACACCTTC

CDR3 length: 14
clone size: -
D gene: -
J gene: TRBJ2-5
V gene: TRBV11-1
CDR3 protein: CASSLPGAEETQYF
CDR3 DNA: TGTGCCAGCAGCTTACCTGGGGCGGAAGAGACCCAGTACTTC

CDR3 length: 15
clone size: -
D gene: -
J gene: TRBJ1-1
V gene: TRBV28
CDR3 protein: CASTMGGSRKTEAFF
CDR3 DNA: TGTGCCAGCACCATGGGGGGGTCACGCAAGACTGAAGCTTTCTTT

CDR3 length: 12
clone size: -
D gene: -
J gene: TRBJ2-1
V gene: TRBV7-9
CDR3 protein: CASSLVAAEQFF
CDR3 DNA: TGTGCCAGCAGTCTAGTAGCCGCTGAGCAGTTCTTC

CDR3 length: 14
clone size: few
D gene: -
J gene: TRBJ2-7
V gene: TRBV27
CDR3 protein: CASSLQGREDEQYF
CDR3 DNA: TGTGCCAGCAGTTTGCAGGGAAGAGAGGACGAGCAGTACTTC

CDR3 length: 14
clone size: -
D gene: -
J gene: TRBJ1-5
V gene: TRBV28
CDR3 protein: CASSFWQADQPQHF
CDR3 DNA: TGTGCCAGCAGTTTTTGGCAGGCGGATCAGCCCCAGCATTTT

CDR3 length: 13
clone size: -
D gene: -
J gene: TRBJ2-7
V gene: TRBV5-1
CDR3 protein: CASSLVARNEQYF
CDR3 DNA: TGCGCCAGCAGCCTCGTAGCACGGAACGAGCAGTACTTC

CDR3 length: 11
clone size: once
D gene: -
J gene: TRBJ1-3
V gene: TRBV2
CDR3 protein: CASRQGNTIYF
CDR3 DNA: TGTGCCAGCAGGCAGGGAAACACCATATATTTT

CDR3 length: 15
clone size: -
D gene: -
J gene: TRBJ2-7
V gene: TRBV6-5
CDR3 protein: CASSSPGRSSYEQYF
CDR3 DNA: TGTGCCAGCAGTTCCCCGGGTCGCAGCTCCTACGAGCAGTACTTC

CDR3 length: 15
clone size: -
D gene: -
J gene: TRBJ1-5
V gene: TRBV29-1
CDR3 protein: CSVEVGVGRNQPQHF
CDR3 DNA: TGCAGCGTTGAAGTAGGGGTTGGGCGCAATCAGCCCCAGCATTTT

CDR3 length: 17
clone size: -
D gene: -
J gene: TRBJ1-6
V gene: TRBV5-6
CDR3 protein: CASSFRRDIQGGSPLHF
CDR3 DNA: TGTGCCAGCAGCTTTCGCCGGGACATCCAAGGGGGTTCACCCCTCCACTTT

CDR3 length: 14
clone size: -
D gene: -
J gene: TRBJ1-1
V gene: TRBV27
CDR3 protein: CASSFHRGNTEAFF
CDR3 DNA: TGTGCCAGCAGTTTCCACCGGGGGAACACTGAAGCTTTCTTT

CDR3 length: 13
clone size: -
D gene: -
J gene: TRBJ2-7
V gene: TRBV12-3/TRBV12-4
CDR3 protein: CASSYRSSYEQYF
CDR3 DNA: TGTGCCAGCAGTTACAGGAGCTCCTACGAGCAGTACTTC

CDR3 length: 15
clone size: -
D gene: -
J gene: TRBJ2-5
V gene: TRBV6-1
CDR3 protein: CASSEAKGDEETQYF
CDR3 DNA: TGTGCCAGCAGTGAAGCCAAGGGCGATGAAGAGACCCAGTACTTC

CDR3 length: 13
clone size: once
D gene: -
J gene: TRBJ2-6
V gene: TRBV9
CDR3 protein: CASSSSGANVLTF
CDR3 DNA: TGTGCCAGCAGCTCTTCTGGGGCCAACGTCCTGACTTTC

CDR3 length: 17
clone size: once
D gene: TRBD1
J gene: TRBJ2-7
V gene: TRBV18
CDR3 protein: CASSPSQDRGLSGEQYF
CDR3 DNA: TGTGCCAGCTCACCCTCTCAAGACAGGGGCCTGTCAGGCGAGCAGTACTTC

CDR3 length: 15
clone size: -
D gene: -
J gene: TRBJ2-3
V gene: TRBV4-3
CDR3 protein: CASSQDPGKADTQYF
CDR3 DNA: TGCGCCAGCAGCCAAGATCCGGGGAAAGCAGATACGCAGTATTTT

CDR3 length: 16
clone size: -
D gene: TRBD1
J gene: TRBJ2-7
V gene: TRBV5-1
CDR3 protein: CASSLASNRGLYEQYF
CDR3 DNA: TGCGCCAGCAGCTTGGCCTCGAACAGGGGGCTTTACGAGCAGTACTTC